This TCR beta chain was captured in a study of OX40 agonist ivuxolimab in advanced cancers. Regarding the study as a whole: Both CD4+ and CD8+ T cell populations in blood had undergone clonal expansion by week 6 at 0.1 to 3.0 mg/kg.

As regards this clone: Its matching antigen is unknown.

This CDR3 spans 16 amino acids. CDR1 is KGHSH, CDR2 LQKENI, per germline. V lost 3 bases and J lost 0, with 14 bases in between. Patients who had autoimmune disease history or got systemic immunosuppression were left out. Sampled blood was obtained at baseline, cycle 4 day 1, and cycle 7 day 1. Clones were read by immunoSEQ multiplex PCR, and TCRdb kept only the in-frame ones, dropping some. Altogether more than 85,000 clones are present, about 91% being singletons, with the ten largest covering about 0.31%. The receptor was isolated from an adult with an advanced solid tumor such as melanoma, head and neck, liver or kidney cancer. This rearrangement joins TRBV18 to TRBJ1-2; D is unresolved. The sample here was CD4+ or CD8+ T cells sorted from blood, taken in a trial of the OX40 agonist ivuxolimab. The CDR3 is CASSPTSAGANYGYTF. The CDR3 nucleotides are TGTGCCAGCTCACCTACCTCGGCAGGAGCTAACTATGGCTACACCTTC.